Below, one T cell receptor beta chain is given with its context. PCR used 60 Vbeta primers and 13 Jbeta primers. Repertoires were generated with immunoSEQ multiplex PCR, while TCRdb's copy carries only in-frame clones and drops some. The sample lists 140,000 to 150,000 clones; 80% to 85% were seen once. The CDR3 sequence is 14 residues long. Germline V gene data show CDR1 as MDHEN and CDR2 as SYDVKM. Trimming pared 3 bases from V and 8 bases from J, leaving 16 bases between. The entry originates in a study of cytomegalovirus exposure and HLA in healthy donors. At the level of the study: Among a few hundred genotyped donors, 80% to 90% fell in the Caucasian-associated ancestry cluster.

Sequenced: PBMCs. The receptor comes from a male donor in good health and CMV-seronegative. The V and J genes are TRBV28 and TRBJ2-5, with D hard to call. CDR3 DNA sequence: TGTGCCAGCAGTTTGAAAAATCCTAGTGCCACCCAGTACTTC. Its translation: CASSLKNPSATQYF.